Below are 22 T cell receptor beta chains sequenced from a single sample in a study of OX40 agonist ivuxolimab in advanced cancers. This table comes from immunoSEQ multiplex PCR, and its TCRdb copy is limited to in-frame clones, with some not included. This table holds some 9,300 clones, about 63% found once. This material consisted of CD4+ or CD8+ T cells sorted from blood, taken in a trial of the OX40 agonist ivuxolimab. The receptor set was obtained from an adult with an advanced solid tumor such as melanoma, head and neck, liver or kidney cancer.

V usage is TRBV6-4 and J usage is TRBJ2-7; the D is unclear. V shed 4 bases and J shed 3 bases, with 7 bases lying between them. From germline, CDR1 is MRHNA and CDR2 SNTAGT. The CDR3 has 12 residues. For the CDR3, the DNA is TGTGCCAGCAGTGTTCGCGACTACGAGCAGTACTTC. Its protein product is CASSVRDYEQYF.

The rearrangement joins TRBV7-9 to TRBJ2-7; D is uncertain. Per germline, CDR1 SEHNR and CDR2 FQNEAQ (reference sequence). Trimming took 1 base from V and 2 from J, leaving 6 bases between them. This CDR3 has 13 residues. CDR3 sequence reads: CASSLERTYEQYF. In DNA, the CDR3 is TGTGCCAGCAGCTTAGAACGGACCTACGAGCAGTACTTC.

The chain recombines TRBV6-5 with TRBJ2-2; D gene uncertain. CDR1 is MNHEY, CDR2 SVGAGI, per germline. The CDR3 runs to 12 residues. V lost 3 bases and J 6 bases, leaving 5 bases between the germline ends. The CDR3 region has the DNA TGTGCCAGCAGTTATGAATCCGGGGAGCTGTTTTTT. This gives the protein CASSYESGELFF.

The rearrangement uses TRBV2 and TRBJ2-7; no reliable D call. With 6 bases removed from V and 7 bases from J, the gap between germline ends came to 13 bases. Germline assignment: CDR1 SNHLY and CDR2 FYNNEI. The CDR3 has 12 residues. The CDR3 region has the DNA TGTGCCAGCAGCCCTCCACAGAGGGAGCAGTACTTC. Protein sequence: CASSPPQREQYF.

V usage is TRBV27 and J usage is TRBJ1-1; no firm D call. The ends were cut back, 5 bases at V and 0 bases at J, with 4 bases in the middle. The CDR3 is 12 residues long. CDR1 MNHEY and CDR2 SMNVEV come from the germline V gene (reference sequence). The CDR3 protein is CASSDMNTEAFF. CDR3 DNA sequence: TGTGCCAGCAGTGATATGAACACTGAAGCTTTCTTT.

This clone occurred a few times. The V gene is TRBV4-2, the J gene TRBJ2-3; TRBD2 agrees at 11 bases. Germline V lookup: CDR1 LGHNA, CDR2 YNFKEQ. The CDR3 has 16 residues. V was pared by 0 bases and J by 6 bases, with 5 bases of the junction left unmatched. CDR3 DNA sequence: TGTGCCAGCAGCCAAGATTTTAGCGGGAGGGGGGATACGCAGTATTTT. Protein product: CASSQDFSGRGDTQYF.

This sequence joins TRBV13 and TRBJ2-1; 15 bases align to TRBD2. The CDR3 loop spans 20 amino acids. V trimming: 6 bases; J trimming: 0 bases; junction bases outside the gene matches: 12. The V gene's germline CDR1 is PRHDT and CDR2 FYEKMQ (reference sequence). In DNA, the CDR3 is TGTGCCAGCAGACGTTACTCTCGGACTAGCGGGAGGGGCTCCTACAATGAGCAGTTCTTC. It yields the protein CASRRYSRTSGRGSYNEQFF.

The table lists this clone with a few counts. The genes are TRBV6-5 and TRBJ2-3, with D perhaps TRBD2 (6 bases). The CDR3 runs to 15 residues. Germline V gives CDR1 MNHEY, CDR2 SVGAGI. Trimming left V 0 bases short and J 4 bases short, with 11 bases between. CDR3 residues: CASSYSGGRSDTQYF. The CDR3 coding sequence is TGTGCCAGCAGTTACTCAGGAGGGAGGTCAGATACGCAGTATTTT.

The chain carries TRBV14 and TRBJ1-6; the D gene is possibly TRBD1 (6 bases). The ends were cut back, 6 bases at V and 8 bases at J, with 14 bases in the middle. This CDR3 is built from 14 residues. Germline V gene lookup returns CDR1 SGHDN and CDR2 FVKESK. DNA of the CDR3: TGTGCCAGCAGTAGACAGGCGTTTGATTCACCCCTCCACTTT. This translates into CASSRQAFDSPLHF.

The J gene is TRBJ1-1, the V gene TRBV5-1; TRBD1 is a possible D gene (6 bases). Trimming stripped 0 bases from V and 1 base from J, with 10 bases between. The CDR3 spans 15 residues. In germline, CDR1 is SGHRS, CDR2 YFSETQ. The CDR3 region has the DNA TGCGCCAGCAGCTTGGCAGGGGCGAGGAACACTGAAGCTTTCTTT. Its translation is CASSLAGARNTEAFF.

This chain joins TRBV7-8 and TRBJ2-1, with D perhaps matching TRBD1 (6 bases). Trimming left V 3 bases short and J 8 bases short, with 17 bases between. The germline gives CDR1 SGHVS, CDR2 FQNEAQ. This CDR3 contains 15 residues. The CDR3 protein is CASSFSTGLRDEQFF. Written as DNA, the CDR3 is TGTGCCAGCAGCTTCTCCACAGGGCTAAGGGATGAGCAGTTCTTC.

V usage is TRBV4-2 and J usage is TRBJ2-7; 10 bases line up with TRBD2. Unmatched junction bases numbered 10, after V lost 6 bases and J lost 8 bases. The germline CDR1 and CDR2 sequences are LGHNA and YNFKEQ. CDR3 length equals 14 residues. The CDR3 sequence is CASRLTSGITQQYF. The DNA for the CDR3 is TGTGCCAGCAGATTAACTAGCGGGATCACCCAGCAGTACTTC.

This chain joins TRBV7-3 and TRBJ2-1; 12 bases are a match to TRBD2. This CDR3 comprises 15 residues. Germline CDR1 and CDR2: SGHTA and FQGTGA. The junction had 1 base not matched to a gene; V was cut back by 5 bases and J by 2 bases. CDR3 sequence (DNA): TGTGCCAGCAGCGGACTAGCGGGACCCTACAATGAGCAGTTCTTC. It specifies CASSGLAGPYNEQFF.

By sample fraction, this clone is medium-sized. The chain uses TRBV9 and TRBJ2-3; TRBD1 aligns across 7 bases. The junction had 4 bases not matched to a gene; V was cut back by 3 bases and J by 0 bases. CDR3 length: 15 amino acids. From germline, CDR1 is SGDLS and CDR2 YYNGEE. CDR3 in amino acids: CASSGDRASTDTQYF. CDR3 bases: TGTGCCAGCAGCGGAGACAGGGCTAGCACAGATACGCAGTATTTT.

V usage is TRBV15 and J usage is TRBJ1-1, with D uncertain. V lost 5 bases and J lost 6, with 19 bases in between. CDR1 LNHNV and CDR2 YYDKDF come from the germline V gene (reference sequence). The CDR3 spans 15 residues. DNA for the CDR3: TGTGCCACCAGCGAGGGAGGAGGTCTACGTGCTGAAGCTTTCTTT. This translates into CATSEGGGLRAEAFF.

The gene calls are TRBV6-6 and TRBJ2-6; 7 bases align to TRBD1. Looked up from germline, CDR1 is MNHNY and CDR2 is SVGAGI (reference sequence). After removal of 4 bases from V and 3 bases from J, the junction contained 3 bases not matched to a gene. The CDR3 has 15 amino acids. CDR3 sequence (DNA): TGTGCCAGCAGTTGGACAGGTGGTGGGGCCAACGTCCTGACTTTC. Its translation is CASSWTGGGANVLTF.

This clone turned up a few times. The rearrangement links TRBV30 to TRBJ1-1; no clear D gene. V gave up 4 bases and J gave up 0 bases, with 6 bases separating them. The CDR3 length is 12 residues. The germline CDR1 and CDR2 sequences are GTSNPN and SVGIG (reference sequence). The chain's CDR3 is CAWTGLNTEAFF. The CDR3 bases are TGTGCCTGGACAGGCCTGAACACTGAAGCTTTCTTT.

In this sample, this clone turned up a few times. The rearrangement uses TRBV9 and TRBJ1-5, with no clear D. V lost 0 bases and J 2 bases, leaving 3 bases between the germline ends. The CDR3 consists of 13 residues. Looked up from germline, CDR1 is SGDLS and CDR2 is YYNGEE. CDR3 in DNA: TGTGCCAGCAGCGTAGATGGCAATCAGCCCCAGCATTTT. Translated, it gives CASSVDGNQPQHF.

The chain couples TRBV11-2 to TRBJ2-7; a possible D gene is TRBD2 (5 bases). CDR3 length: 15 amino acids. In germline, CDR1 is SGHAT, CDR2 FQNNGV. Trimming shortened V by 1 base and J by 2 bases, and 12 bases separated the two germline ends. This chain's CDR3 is CASSLAGGPAYEQYF. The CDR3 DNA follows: TGTGCCAGCAGCTTAGCCGGCGGGCCCGCCTACGAGCAGTACTTC.

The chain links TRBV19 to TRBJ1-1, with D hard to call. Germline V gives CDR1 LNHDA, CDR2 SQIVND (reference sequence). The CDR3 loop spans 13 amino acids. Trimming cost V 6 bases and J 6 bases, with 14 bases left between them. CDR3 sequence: CASREPNSAEAFF. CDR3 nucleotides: TGTGCCAGTAGGGAGCCAAACAGCGCTGAAGCTTTCTTT.

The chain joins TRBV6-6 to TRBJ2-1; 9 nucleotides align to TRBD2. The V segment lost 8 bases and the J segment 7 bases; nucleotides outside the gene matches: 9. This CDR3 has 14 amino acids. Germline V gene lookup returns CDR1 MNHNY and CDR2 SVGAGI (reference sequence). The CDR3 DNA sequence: TGTGCCAGCGGCGGTGCGGGAGGGTTGAATGAGCAGTTCTTC. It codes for CASGGAGGLNEQFF.

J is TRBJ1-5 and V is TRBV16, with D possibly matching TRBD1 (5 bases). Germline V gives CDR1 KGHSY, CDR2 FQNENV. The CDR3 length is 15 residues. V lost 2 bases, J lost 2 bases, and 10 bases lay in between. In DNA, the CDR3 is TGTGCCAGCAGCCAAACGATAGGGGGCAATCAGCCCCAGCATTTT. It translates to CASSQTIGGNQPQHF.